The 10 T cell receptor beta chains in this list originate from one sample, sequenced in a study of Ad26.COV2.S vaccination and SARS-CoV-2 variants (dated by TCRdb to the early 2020s). Interpreted using the paper, the treatment or condition label stands for: some 19 received Ad26.COV2.S at low or high dose, single or two shots; roughly five received placebo; per-sample allocation not given. For vaccine and placebo recipients, the sequenced repertoires came from samples collected on day 63 after the first injection. The library was built by means of the immunoSEQ multiplex PCR assay. As stored in TCRdb, this immuneACCESS dataset retains in-frame rearrangements with V and J assigned. A fraction of the clones does not appear; measured against another copy, unresolved V genes explain less than half of the discrepancy, and the remainder lacks a known reason. The sample has 440,000 or so clones on record, about 90% of them singletons. The ten largest account for 4.3% of the sample.

Sequencing used peripheral blood, obtained in a trial of Ad26.COV2.S vaccine versus placebo. Receptors were obtained from a person between 18 and 65 years old who received the Ad26.COV2.S COVID-19 vaccine or a placebo.

The chain couples TRBV7-2 to TRBJ2-1, with D possibly being TRBD2 (6 bases). V gave up 2 bases and J gave up 4 bases, with 12 bases separating them. The CDR3 is made up of 15 amino acids. The germline gives CDR1 SGHTA, CDR2 FQGNSA. This CDR3 is CASSLTASEYNEQFF. The CDR3 DNA sequence: TGTGCCAGCAGCTTAACGGCTAGCGAGTACAATGAGCAGTTCTTC.

This clone has more than one count but fewer than ten. The chain is built from TRBV28 and TRBJ2-7; no clear D gene. The CDR3 is 14 residues long. The V gene lost 8 bases and the J gene lost 2 bases, with 16 bases spanning the gap. The germline V gene has CDR1 MDHEN and CDR2 SYDVKM. CDR3 region: CASGNHKAPYEQYF. The CDR3 DNA sequence: TGTGCCAGCGGGAACCACAAGGCCCCCTACGAGCAGTACTTC.

The rearrangement links TRBV28 to TRBJ2-7; 9 bases map to TRBD2. Germline V CDR1 and CDR2: MDHEN, SYDVKM. The CDR3 spans 17 residues. With V trimmed by 4 bases and J by 1 base, 11 bases remained unmatched. CDR3 bases: TGTGCCAGCAGTTCCCCCCGGTTGGCGGGAGGGTCCTACGAGCAGTACTTC. Protein: CASSSPRLAGGSYEQYF.

The chain carries TRBV5-4 and TRBJ2-7, with 11 nucleotides matching TRBD1. CDR1 and CDR2 from the germline V gene are SGHNT and YYREEE (reference sequence). V was pared by 3 bases and J by 0 bases, with 11 bases of the junction left unmatched. The CDR3 covers 18 residues. The CDR3 sequence: CASSSKKGTGGNSYEQYF. The CDR3 DNA reads TGTGCCAGCAGCTCCAAAAAAGGGACAGGGGGGAACTCCTACGAGCAGTACTTC.

CDR3 residues: CAISTGGTQPQHF. CDR3 in DNA: TGTGCCATCTCGACAGGGGGGACTCAGCCCCAGCATTTT. The J gene is TRBJ1-5, the V gene TRBV19, with 9 bases identical to TRBD1. This CDR3 has 13 residues. CDR1 and CDR2 from the germline V gene are LNHDA and SQIVND (reference sequence). J was trimmed by 6 bases and V by 10 bases; bases with no gene match: 7.

This clone was seen more than once but under ten times. The V gene is TRBV24-1, the J gene TRBJ2-7; 11 bases align to TRBD2. Trimming at V came to 7 bases and at J to 2 bases, leaving 6 bases not matched to a gene. Germline CDR1 KGHDR, CDR2 SFDVKD. This CDR3 has 15 amino acids. This chain's CDR3 is CATSDGTSGTYEQYF. The DNA for the CDR3 is TGTGCCACCAGCGACGGGACTAGCGGCACCTACGAGCAGTACTTC.

The chain links TRBV29-1 to TRBJ2-7; 8 nucleotides align to TRBD1. The CDR3 consists of 14 residues. The J segment lost 2 bases and the V segment lost 3 bases, leaving 6 bases of the junction unmatched. Per the germline V gene, CDR1 is SQVTM and CDR2 is ANQGSEA. CDR3 in DNA: TGCAGCGTTGAGGACAGGGAAAGACCCTACGAGCAGTACTTC. Translating it yields CSVEDRERPYEQYF.

This clone occurred a few times. The V and J genes are TRBV7-9 and TRBJ2-2, with D possibly being TRBD2 (5 bases). CDR1 and CDR2 from the germline V gene are SEHNR and FQNEAQ (reference sequence). Trimming left V 4 bases short and J 7 bases short, with 10 bases between. The CDR3 length is 13 residues. CDR3: CASSSFGGGELFF. The CDR3 DNA sequence: TGTGCCAGCAGCTCTTTTGGAGGCGGGGAGCTGTTTTTT. The complete variable domain, with remaining parts taken from reference TRBV7-9 and TRBJ2-2, reads DTGVSQNPRHKITKRGQNVTFRCDPISEHNRLYWYRQTLGQGPEFLTYFQNEAQLEKSRLLSDRFSAERPKGSFSTLEIQRTEQGDSAMYLCASSSFGGGELFFGEGSRLTVL.

V gene TRBV11-2 combines with J gene TRBJ2-2, with D possibly TRBD2 on 5 matching bases. Trimming left V 5 bases short and J 3 bases short, with 7 bases between. In germline, CDR1 is SGHAT, CDR2 FQNNGV. This CDR3 is built from 13 residues. The CDR3 sequence: CASSISDTGELFF. CDR3 sequence (DNA): TGTGCCAGCAGCATTAGCGACACCGGGGAGCTGTTTTTT.

This clone appeared a few times. V is TRBV6-2 or TRBV6-3 and J is TRBJ1-5; TRBD1 aligns across 7 bases. In germline, CDR1 is MNHEY, CDR2 SVGEGT. The CDR3 has 16 amino acids. V trimming: 5 bases; J trimming: 1 base; junction bases outside the gene matches: 8. CDR3 sequence: CASSPTDRVSNQPQHF. The CDR3 DNA sequence: TGTGCCAGCAGTCCAACTGACAGGGTGAGCAATCAGCCCCAGCATTTT.